Presented here are 13 T cell receptor beta chains from one specimen sequenced in a study of T cell repertoires in cytomegalovirus infection. TCRdb ran MiXCR on the reads and lists one entry per CDR3 protein. The sample has over 45,000 distinct CDR3 sequences; under 20% are singletons. For these receptors, no antigen is known. This material consisted of CD8+ T cells from cultured PBMCs, taken from culture after CMV antigen stimulation. These receptors all stem from a human donor in good health (CMV status not recorded). Some clones in this sample may be carry-over from other donors' samples.

In its sample, this clonotype was seen many times. The rearrangement joins TRBV7-9 to TRBJ2-1; no reliable D call. The CDR3 consists of 14 residues. From germline, CDR1 is SEHNR and CDR2 FQNEAQ (reference sequence). Trimming removed 6 bases from V and 2 bases from J, with 11 bases in between. The CDR3: CASRYIAPYNEQFF. The DNA of the CDR3 is TGTGCCAGCAGGTATATCGCCCCCTACAATGAGCAGTTCTTC. Complete variable domain (other parts from reference TRBV7-9 and TRBJ2-1): DTGVSQNPRHKITKRGQNVTFRCDPISEHNRLYWYRQTLGQGPEFLTYFQNEAQLEKSRLLSDRFSAERPKGSFSTLEIQRTEQGDSAMYLCASRYIAPYNEQFFGPGTRLTVL.

The table lists this clonotype with a few counts. The CDR3 loop is CASRTGMDYEQYF. DNA of the CDR3: TGTGCCAGTCGCACAGGGATGGACTACGAGCAGTACTTC. The V and J genes are TRBV6-2 or TRBV6-3 and TRBJ2-7; TRBD1 is a possible D gene (6 bases). The germline gives CDR1 MNHEY, CDR2 SVGEGT. V was clipped by 9 bases and J by 3 bases, with 15 bases between them. The CDR3 loop spans 13 amino acids.

At least ten counts were recorded for this clonotype. The rearrangement links TRBV7-9 to TRBJ1-1, with D possibly TRBD1 on 5 matching bases. V shed 6 bases and J shed 5 bases, with 16 bases lying between them. CDR1 and CDR2 from the germline V gene are SEHNR and FQNEAQ (reference sequence). The CDR3 covers 14 residues. CDR3 sequence reads: CASSGRGVLTEAFF. DNA for the CDR3: TGTGCCAGCAGTGGACGAGGGGTCCTAACTGAAGCTTTCTTT.

At least ten counts were recorded for this clonotype. The chain recombines TRBV7-3 with TRBJ2-1; perhaps TRBD2 as D (6 bases). Trimming took 5 bases from V and 6 from J, leaving 20 bases between them. CDR3 length: 16 residues. The V gene's germline CDR1 is SGHTA and CDR2 FQGTGA. The CDR3 bases are TGTGCCAGCAGCCCTCCCGGGGCGGGGACTTTCAATGAGCAGTTCTTC. Translation: CASSPPGAGTFNEQFF.

The chain carries TRBV11-3 and TRBJ1-1; D perhaps matches TRBD1 (6 bases). Trimming removed 1 base at V and 4 bases at J, with 16 bases between. Germline CDR1 reads SGHNT; CDR2 reads YENEEA. CDR3 size: 16 residues. The CDR3 reads CASSLGPDSGFTEAFF. CDR3 nucleotide sequence: TGTGCCAGCAGCTTAGGGCCGGACAGCGGGTTCACTGAAGCTTTCTTT.

This CDR3 reads CASSYSASGGSQETQYF. CDR3 nucleotides: TGTGCCAGCAGTTACTCGGCTAGCGGGGGGTCCCAAGAGACCCAGTACTTC. The chain couples TRBV6-8 to TRBJ2-5; 11 nucleotides match TRBD2. Germline CDR1 is MNHGY and CDR2 is SAAAGT. The CDR3 is made up of 17 amino acids. V shed 0 bases and J 1 base; nucleotides not matched to a gene: 4.

There are many counts of this clonotype. The V gene is TRBV30, the J gene TRBJ1-1; D may be TRBD1 (5 bases). CDR1 and CDR2 from the germline V gene are GTSNPN and SVGIG (reference sequence). The CDR3 is made up of 13 amino acids. V dropped 4 bases and J dropped 1 base, with 10 bases sitting between them. The CDR3 DNA sequence: TGTGCCTGGAATTACGGACAGAACACTGAAGCTTTCTTT. Protein sequence: CAWNYGQNTEAFF.

Only a few counts were recorded for this clonotype. The chain recombines TRBV30 with TRBJ2-2, with 7 bases identical to TRBD1. Unmatched junction bases numbered 7, after V lost 8 bases and J lost 7 bases. The CDR3 loop spans 12 amino acids. In germline, CDR1 is GTSNPN, CDR2 SVGIG (reference sequence). CDR3 nucleotide sequence: TGTGCCGAATACAGGGGCCTCGGGGAGCTGTTTTTT. Translation gives CAEYRGLGELFF. Drawing the rest from reference TRBV30 and TRBJ2-2, the complete variable domain is SQTIHQWPATLVQPVGSPLSLECTVEGTSNPNLYWYRQAAGRGLQLLFYSVGIGQISSEVPQNLSASRPQDRQFILSSKKLLLSDSGFYLCAEYRGLGELFFGEGSRLTVL.

The chain links TRBV25-1 to TRBJ1-2; no clear D. Germline lookup yields CDR1 MGHDK and CDR2 SYGVNS. The CDR3 has 14 amino acids. Trimming shortened V by 5 bases and J by 6 bases, and 16 bases separated the two germline ends. The CDR3 reads CASSPSAGSNGYTF. The CDR3 coding sequence is TGTGCCAGCAGTCCTAGCGCCGGGTCTAATGGCTACACCTTC.

In its sample, this clonotype was seen a few times. The chain links TRBV4-1 to TRBJ2-3; D not resolved. Germline V lookup: CDR1 MGHRA, CDR2 YSYEKL. This CDR3 region has 12 residues. Trimming cost V 0 bases and J 15 bases, with 13 bases left between them. DNA of the CDR3: TGCGCCAGCAGCCAAGATAACGAACGACGATATTTT. Translated: CASSQDNERRYF.

This clonotype occurred many times. This chain uses TRBV6-1 with TRBJ1-1; weak D call: TRBD1 (5 bases). There are 14 residues in the CDR3. Trimming took off 8 bases at V and 0 bases at J, with 13 bases between the two ends. The germline V gene has CDR1 MNHNS and CDR2 SASEGT. As DNA, the CDR3 is TGTGCCAGCGGTTTAAGAGGGGTGAACACTGAAGCTTTCTTT. Translated, it gives CASGLRGVNTEAFF.

The chain has TRBV25-1 and TRBJ2-5; possibly TRBD1 for D (6 bases). There are 16 residues in the CDR3. Germline-derived CDR1 and CDR2 are MGHDK and SYGVNS. V dropped 0 bases and J dropped 5 bases, with 16 bases sitting between them. CDR3 sequence reads: CASSEYRAGETETQYF. The CDR3 coding sequence is TGTGCCAGCAGTGAATATAGGGCAGGGGAGACCGAGACCCAGTACTTC.

Only a few counts were recorded for this clonotype. The rearrangement links TRBV4-3 to TRBJ2-3; D might be TRBD1 (6 bases). CDR3 length: 14 residues. CDR1 and CDR2 (germline): LGHNA, YSLEER. V was cut by 3 bases and J by 4 bases, with 11 bases left in between. The CDR3 is CASSHGTYADTQYF. CDR3 nucleotide sequence: TGCGCCAGCAGCCACGGGACATACGCAGATACGCAGTATTTT.